A single sample gave rise to the 2 T cell receptor beta chains below, sequenced in a study of cytomegalovirus exposure and HLA in healthy donors. The PCR was carried out with 60 Vbeta primers and 13 Jbeta primers. This table comes from immunoSEQ multiplex PCR, and its TCRdb copy is limited to in-frame clones, with some not included. The table has approximately 200,000 clones, 65% to 85% seen once; the top ten hold 0.075% to 0.1%. The source material was PBMCs. The receptor source for this set is a boy aged 2-9 years in good health and CMV-seronegative.

This chain links TRBV5-1 with TRBJ1-4; the D is unclear. The V end was cut by 6 bases, the J end by 8 bases, with 17 bases between. The CDR3 runs to 14 residues. Germline CDR1 is SGHRS and CDR2 is YFSETQ. The CDR3 DNA reads TGCGCCAGCAACACGGGAGGGATAGGAGAAAAACTGTTTTTT. Encoded protein: CASNTGGIGEKLFF.

The chain links TRBV6-1 to TRBJ2-4, with TRBD1 matching over 9 bases. V shed 10 bases and J 6 bases; nucleotides not matched to a gene: 7. From germline, CDR1 is MNHNS and CDR2 SASEGT. The CDR3 runs to 13 residues. The CDR3 protein is CATSGTGLNIQYF. For the CDR3, the DNA is TGTGCCACCTCCGGGACAGGGCTAAACATTCAGTACTTC.